Listed below are T cell receptor beta chains from one sample, sequenced in a study of early T cells in non-severe SARS-CoV-2 infection. MiXCR, applied by TCRdb to the 5' RACE reads, yields one record per CDR3 protein. Among roughly 100,000 distinct CDR3 sequences, approximately 13% were seen once, and the ten largest hold 2% to 2.5%. Sequencing used whole blood. The receptors here all came from an adult who was a healthcare worker with PCR-confirmed SARS-CoV-2 infection or an uninfected control (not recorded which). CDR3s include the opening cysteine and the closing phenylalanine or tryptophan. A D gene is named only where the DNA matches it firmly. Clone size is stated in some rows and not others, as once, few, many or a class when expanded.

d_gene: NA; len: 15; v_gene: TRBV28; j_gene: TRBJ1-2; abundance: NA; CDR3nt: TGTGCCAGCAGCAGACACTCGAGTAATCCAAATGGCTACACCTTC; CDR3aa: CASSRHSSNPNGYTF
d_gene: TRBD2; len: 13; v_gene: TRBV29-1; j_gene: TRBJ2-3; abundance: few; CDR3nt: TGCAGCGCCCAGCGGGGGGGCACAGATACGCAGTATTTT; CDR3aa: CSAQRGGTDTQYF
d_gene: TRBD2; len: 20; v_gene: TRBV6-5; j_gene: TRBJ2-3; abundance: many; CDR3nt: TGTGCCAGCAGTTACTTTAGACCCGGGACTAGCGGGGGGGCCGCAGATACGCAGTATTTT; CDR3aa: CASSYFRPGTSGGAADTQYF
d_gene: TRBD1; len: 14; v_gene: TRBV29-1; j_gene: TRBJ1-1; abundance: NA; CDR3nt: TGCAGCGTTCGCCAGGGGGCCTATGACGCTGAAGCTTTCTTT; CDR3aa: CSVRQGAYDAEAFF
d_gene: NA; len: 15; v_gene: TRBV6-2/TRBV6-3; j_gene: TRBJ2-5; abundance: few; CDR3nt: TGTGCCAGCAGTTACCGGGGGCAGGACCAAGAGACCCAGTACTTC; CDR3aa: CASSYRGQDQETQYF
d_gene: NA; len: 15; v_gene: TRBV7-9; j_gene: TRBJ2-3; abundance: many; CDR3nt: TGTGCCAGCAGCTCCGACAGGGAGGGCACAGATACGCAGTATTTT; CDR3aa: CASSSDREGTDTQYF
d_gene: TRBD1; len: 13; v_gene: TRBV20-1; j_gene: TRBJ1-6; abundance: many; CDR3nt: TGCAGTGCTAGAGAGGGGACAGGGTCACCCCTCCACTTT; CDR3aa: CSAREGTGSPLHF
d_gene: TRBD1; len: 15; v_gene: TRBV6-5; j_gene: TRBJ1-1; abundance: NA; CDR3nt: TGTGCCAGCAGTTCCTCTACAGGGGTGAACACTGAAGCTTTCTTT; CDR3aa: CASSSSTGVNTEAFF
d_gene: NA; len: 15; v_gene: TRBV12-3/TRBV12-4; j_gene: TRBJ1-6; abundance: few; CDR3nt: TGTGCCAGCAGTTTATACGGGCAGGGTGGCTCACCCCTCCACTTT; CDR3aa: CASSLYGQGGSPLHF
d_gene: NA; len: 14; v_gene: TRBV20-1; j_gene: TRBJ2-6; abundance: few; CDR3nt: TGCAGTGCTTCGTCCGGGACACCTGCCTGGGTCCTGACTTTC; CDR3aa: CSASSGTPAWVLTF
d_gene: NA; len: 16; v_gene: TRBV6-2/TRBV6-3; j_gene: TRBJ2-2; abundance: many; CDR3nt: TGTGCCAGCAGTTACGCTAGGACAGTGAACACCGGGGAGCTGTTTTTT; CDR3aa: CASSYARTVNTGELFF
d_gene: NA; len: 15; v_gene: TRBV7-6; j_gene: TRBJ2-3; abundance: many; CDR3nt: TGTGCCAGCACGAGGGACGGTTCTAGCACAGATACGCAGTATTTT; CDR3aa: CASTRDGSSTDTQYF